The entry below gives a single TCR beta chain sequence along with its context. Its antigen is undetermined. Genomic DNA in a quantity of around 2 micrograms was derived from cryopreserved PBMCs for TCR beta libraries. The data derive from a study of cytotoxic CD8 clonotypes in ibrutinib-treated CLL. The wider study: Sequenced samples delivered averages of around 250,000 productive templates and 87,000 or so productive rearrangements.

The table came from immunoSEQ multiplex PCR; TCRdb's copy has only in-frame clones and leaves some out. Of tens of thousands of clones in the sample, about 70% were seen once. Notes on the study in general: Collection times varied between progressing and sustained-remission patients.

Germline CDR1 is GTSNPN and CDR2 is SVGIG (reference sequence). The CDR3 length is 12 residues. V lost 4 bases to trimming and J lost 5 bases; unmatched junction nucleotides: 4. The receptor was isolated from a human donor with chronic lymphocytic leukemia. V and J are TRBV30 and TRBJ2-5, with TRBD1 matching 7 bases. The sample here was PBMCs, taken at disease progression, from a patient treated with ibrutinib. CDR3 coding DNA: TGTGCCTGGACAGGGGGAGAGGAGACCCAGTACTTC. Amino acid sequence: CAWTGGEETQYF.